Each of the 29 T cell receptor beta chains below was sequenced from the same sample in a study of T cell clonality in common variable immunodeficiency. This table comes from immunoSEQ multiplex PCR, and its TCRdb copy is limited to in-frame clones, with some not included. This repertoire holds 60,000 to 75,000 clones, and none appear only once. The source material was peripheral blood mononuclear cells. These receptors were collected from a person between 18 and 70 years old in good health.

Many counts were recorded for this clone. The DNA ends 3 residues before the CDR3 does, and the rest of the CDR3 is filled in from the germline J gene. The chain has TRBV28 and TRBJ2-7; the match to TRBD1 covers 7 bases. The CDR3 is 13 residues long. The V gene's germline CDR1 is MDHEN and CDR2 SYDVKM. The ends lost 8 bases at V and 2 bases at J; junction bases unmatched: 6. The CDR3 region is CASGEGQPYEQYF. CDR3 DNA (partial): TGTGCCAGCGGTGAGGGACAGCCCTACGAG.

This clone was picked up many times. The missing CDR3 end, 3 residues past where the read stops, is filled in from the germline J gene. The gene calls are TRBV12-3 or TRBV12-4 and TRBJ2-1; TRBD2 agrees at 11 bases. V shed 6 bases, J shed 3 bases, and the junction held 7 bases outside the gene matches. The CDR3 has 16 amino acids. The CDR3 reads CASSNVGTSGYNEQFF. Incomplete CDR3 DNA: TGTGCCAGCAGCAACGTTGGGACTAGCGGCTACAATGAG.

This clone has a count of ten or more. The CDR3 end falls 3 residues outside the read, so it is completed with the germline J gene. The chain is built from TRBV28 and TRBJ1-5, with a possible D match to TRBD1 (6 bases). This CDR3 has 14 amino acids. V shed 11 bases and J shed 0 bases, with 14 bases lying between them. Germline lookup yields CDR1 MDHEN and CDR2 SYDVKM. Incomplete CDR3 DNA: TGTGCCGTCGGGGGGGACAATAGCAATCAGCCC. Protein product: CAVGGDNSNQP. Given in full, the CDR3 is CAVGGDNSNQPQHF.

This clone was observed many times. The CDR3 DNA, read in part, is TGTGCCAGTAGTTCCCGGGGGGGGGCCGAGACC. Encoded protein: CASSSRGGAET. The CDR3 in full is CASSSRGGAETQYF. This chain connects TRBV19 to TRBJ2-5; TRBD2 matches 8 bases. Read coverage stops 3 residues before the CDR3 terminus; the germline J gene supplies the remainder. V gave up 5 bases and J gave up 5 bases; unmatched junction bases: 7. Germline CDR1 LNHDA, CDR2 SQIVND (reference sequence). This CDR3 has 14 residues.

This clone occurred many times. The observed sequence ends 3 residues before the CDR3 terminus, with the missing tail filled in from the germline J gene. The chain carries TRBV7-3 and TRBJ2-2, with 8 bases matching TRBD1. From germline, CDR1 is SGHTA and CDR2 FQGTGA. The CDR3 is 13 amino acids. Losses at the gene ends were 4 bases for V and 8 bases for J; bases not matched to a gene: 3. CDR3 sequence reads: CASSSTGGGELFF. Incomplete CDR3 DNA: TGTGCCAGCAGCTCCACAGGGGGAGGGGAG.

A word on this clone: The read ends 3 residues before the CDR3 terminus; that terminus is restored from the germline J gene. V is TRBV2 and J is TRBJ2-7; D might be TRBD2 (5 bases). This CDR3 is built from 15 residues. Germline V lookup: CDR1 SNHLY, CDR2 FYNNEI. V gave up 4 bases and J gave up 2 bases, with 15 bases separating them. The CDR3 here is CASSGRTVLTYEQYF. Incomplete CDR3 DNA: TGTGCCAGCAGTGGTCGGACTGTCTTAACCTACGAG.

This clone was seen ten or more times. From the germline J gene comes the end of the CDR3, since the read stops 3 residues before it. This chain connects TRBV7-2 to TRBJ2-7, with TRBD2 identical over 11 bases. The length of the CDR3 is 15 residues. V shed 2 bases and J 6 bases; nucleotides not matched to a gene: 6. CDR1 is SGHTA, CDR2 FQGNSA, per germline. The CDR3 bases that were read are TGTGCCAGCAGCTTAAACCTAGCGGGAGGCTCCGAG. Its translation: CASSLNLAGGSE. In full, the CDR3 reads CASSLNLAGGSEQYF.

This clone was detected ten times or more. The CDR3 end falls 3 residues outside the read, so it is completed with the germline J gene. The rearrangement links TRBV28 to TRBJ2-7; tentative D call: TRBD1 (5 bases). Germline CDR1 reads MDHEN; CDR2 reads SYDVKM. The CDR3 is made up of 15 amino acids. The V gene lost 2 bases and the J gene lost 2 bases, with 13 bases spanning the gap. The CDR3: CASSLGAIRAYEQYF. The CDR3 bases that were read are TGTGCCAGCAGTTTAGGGGCAATAAGGGCCTACGAG.

Ten or more counts support this clone. The read gets to within 3 residues of the CDR3 end, and the germline J gene fills in the rest. The rearrangement uses TRBV18 and TRBJ2-3, with D unclear. The CDR3 covers 13 residues. With 6 bases removed from V and 7 bases from J, the gap between germline ends came to 14 bases. Per germline, CDR1 KGHSH and CDR2 LQKENI. The CDR3 DNA, read in part, is TGTGCCAGCTCGTCCGCGACTTACAATACG. It translates to CASSSATYNT. The entire CDR3 sequence reads CASSSATYNTQYF.

This clone was seen at least ten times. The DNA ends 3 residues before the CDR3 does, and the rest of the CDR3 is filled in from the germline J gene. The rearrangement uses TRBV5-1 and TRBJ2-1, with TRBD2 identical over 11 bases. V shed 4 bases, J shed 7 bases, and the junction held 7 bases outside the gene matches. The CDR3 is 15 amino acids. CDR1 SGHRS and CDR2 YFSETQ come from the germline V gene. The covered CDR3 bases are TGCGCCAGCAGCAGGACTAGCGGGTCACCTAATGAG. This codes for CASSRTSGSPNE. Given in full, the CDR3 is CASSRTSGSPNEQFF.

This clone was counted at least ten times. The read falls 3 residues short of the CDR3 end, and the missing part is taken from the germline J gene. This chain uses TRBV29-1 with TRBJ1-2; 9 nucleotides line up with TRBD1. The CDR3 contains 15 residues. Germline V gene lookup returns CDR1 SQVTM and CDR2 ANQGSEA. The ends lost 5 bases at V and 7 bases at J; junction bases unmatched: 14. CDR3 residues: CSVHSFIGTGFGYTF. The DNA read from the CDR3 is TGCAGCGTTCATAGTTTTATCGGGACAGGGTTTGGC. The full variable domain, with the rest looked up from reference TRBV29-1 and TRBJ1-2, is SAVISQKPSRDICQRGTSLTIQCQVDSQVTMMFWYRQQPGQSLTLIATANQGSEATYESGFVIDKFPISRPNLTFSTLTVSNMSPEDSSIYLCSVHSFIGTGFGYTFGSGTRLTVV.

The table lists this clone with many counts. CDR3 bases read: TGTGCCGCGGGCCGTTTGTGGACAGATACG. Amino acids: CAAGRLWTDT. The full CDR3 is CAAGRLWTDTQYF. The chain recombines TRBV7-9 with TRBJ2-3; tentative D call: TRBD2 (5 bases). Read data end 3 residues before the CDR3 end; the end is taken from the germline J gene. Germline lookup yields CDR1 SEHNR and CDR2 FQNEAQ (reference sequence). V lost 11 bases to trimming and J lost 3 bases, with 15 bases between them. The CDR3 totals 13 residues.

Many counts were recorded for this clone. The CDR3 end falls 3 residues outside the read, so it is completed with the germline J gene. The V gene is TRBV20-1, the J gene TRBJ2-3; TRBD2 agrees at 7 bases. Germline values: CDR1 DFQATT, CDR2 SNEGSKA (reference sequence). Trimming at V came to 4 bases and at J to 0 bases, leaving 4 bases not matched to a gene. The length of the CDR3 is 14 residues. CDR3 DNA, as far as it was read: TGCAGTGCTAAAAGCGGGACTAGCACAGATACG. Amino acid sequence: CSAKSGTSTDT. The full CDR3 protein is CSAKSGTSTDTQYF.

This clone was seen only a few times. The CDR3 goes on 3 residues after the read ends, and that part is filled in from the germline J gene. This sample includes further DNA sequences coding for the same CDR3. The rearrangement uses TRBV5-1 and TRBJ2-7; TRBD2 agrees at 7 bases. Trimming took 3 bases from V and 6 from J; bases not matched to a gene: 12. The CDR3 sequence is 15 residues long. Germline CDR1 SGHRS, CDR2 YFSETQ. This chain's CDR3 is CASSSPSGMSGEQYF. The sequenced part of the CDR3 DNA is TGCGCCAGCAGCTCCCCCAGCGGGATGAGCGGCGAG.

This clone was observed many times. The sequence runs out 3 residues before the end of the CDR3; the remainder is reconstructed from the germline J gene. This chain joins TRBV29-1 and TRBJ2-3; a weak D match, TRBD1 (5 bases). CDR1 is SQVTM, CDR2 ANQGSEA, per germline. The CDR3 consists of 12 residues. Trimming pared 4 bases from V and 3 bases from J, leaving 8 bases between. The sequenced part of the CDR3 DNA is TGCAGCGTTGCCAGGGCGACAGATACG. The encoded protein is CSVARATDT. Given in full, the CDR3 is CSVARATDTQYF.

This clone was observed at least ten times. The read ends 3 residues before the CDR3 terminus; that terminus is restored from the germline J gene. The chain links TRBV20-1 to TRBJ2-3; D not resolved. The V gene's germline CDR1 is DFQATT and CDR2 SNEGSKA (reference sequence). The CDR3 is 14 amino acids. Trimming took 0 bases from V and 2 from J, leaving 9 bases between them. The CDR3 bases that were read are TGCAGTGCTAGAGATGTGTCTCTCACAGATACG. The encoded protein is CSARDVSLTDT. The whole CDR3 region reads CSARDVSLTDTQYF.

This clone was recorded many times. The read falls 3 residues short of the CDR3 end, and the missing part is taken from the germline J gene. The rearrangement links TRBV19 to TRBJ1-2; 9 positions match TRBD1. Trimming removed 3 bases from V and 2 bases from J; junction bases left unmatched: 4. This CDR3 has 15 residues. From germline, CDR1 is LNHDA and CDR2 SQIVND (reference sequence). Incomplete CDR3 DNA: TGTGCCAGTAGTATTTCTGGGACAGGGAACTATGGC. This translates into CASSISGTGNYG. The full CDR3 is CASSISGTGNYGYTF.

At least ten counts were recorded for this clone. The read ends 3 residues shy of where the CDR3 ends; the end is completed using the germline J gene. V usage is TRBV4-2 and J usage is TRBJ2-1; TRBD2 matches 11 bases. The length of the CDR3 is 15 residues. V was pared by 1 base and J by 8 bases, with 4 bases of the junction left unmatched. From germline, CDR1 is LGHNA and CDR2 YNFKEQ. The covered CDR3 bases are TGTGCCAGCAGCCAAGGGACTAGCGGGTCGGATGAG. Protein product: CASSQGTSGSDE. The whole CDR3 region reads CASSQGTSGSDEQFF.

This clone was observed many times. The read ends 3 residues early relative to the CDR3; the germline J gene fills the gap. The V call is TRBV5-1, the J call TRBJ2-1; no reliable D call. The ends were cut back, 0 bases at V and 3 bases at J, with 7 bases in the middle. This CDR3 contains 14 residues. Germline CDR1 and CDR2: SGHRS and YFSETQ. The CDR3 sequence is CASSLGQVYNEQFF. The sequenced part of the CDR3 DNA is TGCGCCAGCAGCTTGGGCCAGGTCTACAATGAG.

This clone occurred many times. Read data end 3 residues before the CDR3 end; the end is taken from the germline J gene. V is TRBV30 and J is TRBJ2-2; D not resolved. Looked up from germline, CDR1 is GTSNPN and CDR2 is SVGIG (reference sequence). The CDR3 spans 12 residues. Deletions cut 0 bases from V and 8 bases from J, with 7 bases between. CDR3 DNA (partial): TGTGCCTGGAGTGTACTATTGGGGGAG. This gives the protein CAWSVLLGE. The full CDR3 protein is CAWSVLLGELFF.

This clone has ten or more counts. The CDR3 end falls 3 residues outside the read, so it is completed with the germline J gene. The chain has TRBV19 and TRBJ2-4, with D possibly being TRBD2 (6 bases). Germline assignment: CDR1 LNHDA and CDR2 SQIVND (reference sequence). This CDR3 contains 15 residues. The V and J ends lost 7 bases and 2 bases respectively, with 15 bases between them. The CDR3 spells CASMTSGGSKNIQYF. CDR3 bases read: TGTGCCAGTATGACTAGTGGAGGATCCAAAAACATT. Full variable domain (missing parts from reference TRBV19 and TRBJ2-4): DGGITQSPKYLFRKEGQNVTLSCEQNLNHDAMYWYRQDPGQGLRLIYYSQIVNDFQKGDIAEGYSVSREKKESFPLTVTSAQKNPTAFYLCASMTSGGSKNIQYFGAGTRLSVL.

Of note for this clone: Read data end 3 residues before the CDR3 end; the end is taken from the germline J gene. V and J are TRBV7-9 and TRBJ1-1; D gene uncertain. V dropped 1 base and J dropped 1 base, with 4 bases sitting between them. Germline V gene data show CDR1 as SEHNR and CDR2 as FQNEAQ (reference sequence). The CDR3 has 13 amino acids. The CDR3 reads CASSLDQNTEAFF. The covered CDR3 bases are TGTGCCAGCAGCTTAGATCAGAACACTGAA.

This clone was detected ten times or more. The sequenced fragment ends 3 residues before the CDR3 boundary, so the rest is inferred from the germline J gene. This chain joins TRBV7-2 and TRBJ2-5; D might be TRBD1 or TRBD2, each matching 6 bases. There are 14 residues in the CDR3. Trimming cost V 4 bases and J 2 bases, with 11 bases left between them. Germline CDR1 reads SGHTA; CDR2 reads FQGNSA. Partial CDR3 DNA: TGTGCCAGCAGCTCCAGGAGGGGGCAAGAGACC. Amino acids: CASSSRRGQET. The full-length CDR3 reads as CASSSRRGQETQYF.

Many counts were recorded for this clone. The CDR3 extends 3 residues past the end of the read, so its final part is completed from the germline J gene. The genes are TRBV6-2 or TRBV6-3 and TRBJ1-2, with 7 bases lining up with TRBD1. Per germline, CDR1 MNHEY and CDR2 SVGEGT. V lost 10 bases and J lost 0; bases outside the gene matches: 5. The length of the CDR3 is 13 residues. Incomplete CDR3 DNA: TGTGCCACCTGGGGGACAGCTAACTATGGC. Protein sequence: CATWGTANYG. The full CDR3 sequence reads CATWGTANYGYTF.

With respect to this clone: Coverage ceases 3 residues before the CDR3 finishes, and the germline J gene fills in the end. This chain joins TRBV7-2 and TRBJ2-5, with 9 bases lining up with TRBD2. This CDR3 is 13 amino acids long. Trimming removed 7 bases from V and 7 bases from J; junction bases left unmatched: 7. The germline gives CDR1 SGHTA, CDR2 FQGNSA. The DNA read from the CDR3 is TGTGCCAGCACGAAGCGGGAGGTGGGGACC. Translated, it gives CASTKREVGT. The entire CDR3 is CASTKREVGTQYF.

This clone was observed many times. The CDR3 goes on 3 residues after the read ends, and that part is filled in from the germline J gene. The chain combines TRBV7-2 with TRBJ2-2; unclear D gene. This CDR3 spans 14 amino acids. From germline, CDR1 is SGHTA and CDR2 FQGNSA. Trimming pared 2 bases from V and 5 bases from J, leaving 9 bases between. The sequenced CDR3 bases are TGTGCCAGCAGCTTAACCCCAGGAACCGGGGAG. Protein sequence: CASSLTPGTGE. The whole CDR3 sequence is CASSLTPGTGELFF. The complete variable domain, with remaining parts taken from reference TRBV7-2 and TRBJ2-2, reads GAGVSQSPSNKVTEKGKDVELRCDPISGHTALYWYRQSLGQGLEFLIYFQGNSAPDKSGLPSDRFSAERTGGSVSTLTIQRTQQEDSAVYLCASSLTPGTGELFFGEGSRLTVL.

Ten or more counts support this clone. The read gets to within 3 residues of the CDR3 end, and the germline J gene fills in the rest. The chain links TRBV18 to TRBJ2-3, with 9 bases matching TRBD2. The V gene's germline CDR1 is KGHSH and CDR2 LQKENI. The CDR3 has 15 amino acids. With V trimmed by 3 bases and J by 3 bases, 4 bases remained unmatched. The CDR3 DNA, read in part, is TGTGCCAGCTCACCGCTTACTAGCGGGACAGATACG. It translates to CASSPLTSGTDT. In full, the CDR3 is CASSPLTSGTDTQYF. The full variable domain, its missing parts supplied by reference TRBV18 and TRBJ2-3, is NAGVMQNPRHLVRRRGQEARLRCSPMKGHSHVYWYRQLPEEGLKFMVYLQKENIIDESGMPKERFSAEFPKEGPSILRIQQVVRGDSAAYFCASSPLTSGTDTQYFGPGTRLTVL.

This clone occurred many times. The CDR3 end falls 3 residues outside the read, so it is completed with the germline J gene. The rearrangement joins TRBV20-1 to TRBJ1-5; possible D gene TRBD1, 6 bases. This CDR3 has 14 amino acids. V was clipped by 6 bases and J by 0 bases, with 12 bases between them. CDR1 and CDR2 (germline): DFQATT, SNEGSKA (reference sequence). The CDR3 bases that were read are TGCAGTGCATCGGGACAAAATAGCAATCAGCCC. Amino acid sequence: CSASGQNSNQP. The CDR3 as a whole reads CSASGQNSNQPQHF.

This clone was recorded at least ten times. The CDR3 extends 3 residues past the end of the read, so its final part is completed from the germline J gene. J is TRBJ2-7 and V is TRBV19; possible D gene TRBD1, 5 bases. Trimming removed 4 bases from V and 3 bases from J, with 7 bases in between. CDR1 and CDR2 (germline): LNHDA, SQIVND (reference sequence). The CDR3 runs 12 residues. The CDR3 sequence is CASSRGGYEQYF. The part of the CDR3 DNA that was read is TGTGCCAGTAGTAGGGGCGGCTACGAG.